The 2 T cell receptor beta chains presented below share a single source sample, sequenced in a study of T-cell reconstitution after alpha-beta-depleted transplantation in children. Preparation of the TCRbeta library was carried out with unique molecular identifiers. TCRdb reprocessed the PCR reads via MiXCR and lists one record per CDR3 protein. Among some 840,000 distinct CDR3 sequences, 15% to 20% were seen once, and the ten largest hold roughly 4.8%. The sequencing here drew on PBMCs, mostly from graft donor cells, taken 360 days after TCRalphabeta/CD19-depleted stem cell transplant. Source of these receptors: a male patient aged 10-17 years who had a stem cell transplant for acute lymphoblastic leukemia, so the T cells may come from the graft donor.

A single count supports this clonotype. The chain couples TRBV5-1 to TRBJ2-5, with 8 bases lining up with TRBD1. The germline CDR1 and CDR2 sequences are SGHRS and YFSETQ. V trimming: 3 bases; J trimming: 6 bases; junction bases outside the gene matches: 7. The CDR3 totals 14 residues. The CDR3 loop is CASSYGDRSQTQYF. In nucleotides, the CDR3 is TGCGCCAGCAGCTATGGGGACAGGTCACAGACCCAGTACTTC.

This chain uses TRBV12-3 or TRBV12-4 with TRBJ2-1; 11 bases line up with TRBD2. The CDR3 has 16 amino acids. V was pared by 11 bases and J by 4 bases, with 13 bases of the junction left unmatched. The DNA for the CDR3 is TGTGCCGGCGGGACTAGCGGTCCCACCCCTTACAATGAGCAGTTCTTC. Amino acid sequence: CAGGTSGPTPYNEQFF.